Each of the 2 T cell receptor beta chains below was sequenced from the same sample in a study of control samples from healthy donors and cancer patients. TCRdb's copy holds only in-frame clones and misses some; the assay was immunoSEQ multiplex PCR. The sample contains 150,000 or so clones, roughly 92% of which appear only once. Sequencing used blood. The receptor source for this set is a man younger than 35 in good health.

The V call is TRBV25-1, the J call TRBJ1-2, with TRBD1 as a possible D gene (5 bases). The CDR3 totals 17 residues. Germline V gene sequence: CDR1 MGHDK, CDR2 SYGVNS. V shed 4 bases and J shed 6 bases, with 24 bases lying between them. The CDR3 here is CASSVGDRGPPRDGYTF. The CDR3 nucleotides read TGTGCCAGCAGTGTCGGGGACCGGGGCCCCCCACGGGATGGCTACACCTTC.

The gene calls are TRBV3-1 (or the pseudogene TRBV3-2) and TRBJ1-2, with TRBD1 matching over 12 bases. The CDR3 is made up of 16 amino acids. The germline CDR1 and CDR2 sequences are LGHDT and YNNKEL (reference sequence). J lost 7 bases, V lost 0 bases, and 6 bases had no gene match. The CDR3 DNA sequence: TGTGCCAGCAGCCAAGAAGGGGGACAGGGGGCGGTTGGCTACACCTTC. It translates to CASSQEGGQGAVGYTF.